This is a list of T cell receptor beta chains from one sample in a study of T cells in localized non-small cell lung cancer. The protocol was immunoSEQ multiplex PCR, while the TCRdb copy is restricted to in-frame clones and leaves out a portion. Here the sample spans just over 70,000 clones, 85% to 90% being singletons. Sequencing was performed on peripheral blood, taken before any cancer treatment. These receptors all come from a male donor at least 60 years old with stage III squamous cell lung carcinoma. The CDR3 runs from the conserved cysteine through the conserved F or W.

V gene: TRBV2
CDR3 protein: CASMGVKSKETQYF

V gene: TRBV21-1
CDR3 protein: CASRDSGYGYTF

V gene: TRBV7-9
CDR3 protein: CASSPQGRGTEAFF

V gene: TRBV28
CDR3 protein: CASSFWGTGRGGSGNTIYF

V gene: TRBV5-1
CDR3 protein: CASSLRQGGNYGYTF

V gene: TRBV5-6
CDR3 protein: CASSYPLRNTIYF

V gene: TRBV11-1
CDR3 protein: CASSPLGNSPLHF

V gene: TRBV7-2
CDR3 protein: CASSLGRASMNTEAFF

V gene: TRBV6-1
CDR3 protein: CASSEAWGRGQPQHF

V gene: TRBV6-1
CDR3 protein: CASSEALVRLTTNEKLFF

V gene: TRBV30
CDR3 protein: CAWRRTPTNYGYTF

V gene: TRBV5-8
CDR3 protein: CASSRPGQLNTGELFF

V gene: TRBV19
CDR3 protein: CASSRGGWNEQFF

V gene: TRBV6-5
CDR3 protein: CASKRHLSGYGYTF

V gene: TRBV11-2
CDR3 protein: CASSLRPGPYEQYF

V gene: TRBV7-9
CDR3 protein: CASSLAVGEDTEAFF

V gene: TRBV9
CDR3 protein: CASSVAGEVTEAFF

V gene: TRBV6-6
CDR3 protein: CATKGDRGDQPQHF

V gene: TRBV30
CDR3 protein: CAWSGGDYGYTF

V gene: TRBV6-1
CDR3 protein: CASSTGRNTGELFF

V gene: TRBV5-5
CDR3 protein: CASSSRGGYGYTF

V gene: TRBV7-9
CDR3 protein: CASSYLAQGHGETQYF

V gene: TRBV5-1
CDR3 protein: CASSLAGSGGYSPLHF

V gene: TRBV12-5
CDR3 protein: CASGLSSALGGYTF

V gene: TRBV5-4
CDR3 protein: CASSGRRGDYGYTF

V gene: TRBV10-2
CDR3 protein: CASIAGGNSPLHF